The 12 T cell receptor beta chains in this list originate from one sample, sequenced in a study of T cells in Graves' hyperthyroidism and ophthalmopathy (dated by TCRdb to between 2018 and 2021). The library came from multiplex PCR. Sequencer: Illumina HiSeq 2000. Amplification of TCR beta CDR3 regions was carried out from RNA transcripts. A first-round RT-PCR of the TCR CDR3 used the HTBI primer set with the Qiagen OneStep RT-PCR kit. TCRdb reran the public reads through fastp at Q25 and MiXCR, keeping productive beta chains. Each record represents a unique CDR3 protein, reported with the most common genes and DNA among its rows. The sample has some 600,000 distinct CDR3 sequences on record, more than 11% of them singletons. The top ten clones comprise 4.5% to 6% of the sample. The specimen was blood. These receptors originate from a woman aged 25 to 39 with Graves' hyperthyroidism that later progressed to Graves' ophthalmopathy.

This clonotype has only a few counts. The chain joins TRBV6-1 to TRBJ1-1, with D perhaps TRBD1 (6 bases). Deletions cut 9 bases from V and 4 bases from J, with 15 bases between. Germline V lookup: CDR1 MNHNS, CDR2 SASEGT. The CDR3 length is 13 residues. The CDR3 spells CASTARGATEAFF. CDR3 coding DNA: TGTGCCAGTACCGCCCGGGGGGCCACTGAAGCTTTCTTT.

Many counts were recorded for this clonotype. V gene TRBV7-2 combines with J gene TRBJ2-7, with 11 positions matching TRBD2. V dropped 5 bases and J dropped 5; count of bases not matched to a gene: 8. This CDR3 region has 15 residues. Germline values: CDR1 SGHTA, CDR2 FQGNSA. The CDR3 protein is CASSRIAGGSHEQYF. The CDR3 DNA follows: TGTGCCAGCAGCAGAATAGCGGGAGGGTCCCACGAGCAGTACTTC.

This chain uses TRBV12-3 or TRBV12-4 with TRBJ2-5; tentatively, D is TRBD1 (6 bases). V was clipped by 5 bases and J by 9 bases, with 13 bases between them. CDR3 length: 12 amino acids. The CDR3 loop reads CASSRYRESQYF. In DNA, the CDR3 is TGTGCCAGCAGTCGGTACAGGGAGTCCCAGTACTTC.

In its sample, this clonotype was seen many times. CDR3 region: CASSPSGPGNYGYTF. The DNA of the CDR3 is TGTGCCAGCAGTCCCTCGGGGCCGGGCAACTATGGCTACACCTTC. The chain couples TRBV12-3 or TRBV12-4 to TRBJ1-2; D might be TRBD1 (5 bases). The CDR3 is 15 amino acids. V lost 5 bases to trimming and J lost 2 bases, with 15 bases between them.

This clonotype showed up just a few times. The V call is TRBV24-1, the J call TRBJ2-1, with D possibly being TRBD1 (5 bases). Germline lookup yields CDR1 KGHDR and CDR2 SFDVKD. This CDR3 comprises 13 residues. The V gene lost 4 bases and the J gene lost 7 bases, with 10 bases spanning the gap. The CDR3 loop reads CATSDPDRNEQFF. In DNA, the CDR3 is TGTGCCACCAGTGACCCTGACAGAAATGAGCAGTTCTTC.

There are many counts of this clonotype. The CDR3, as DNA: TGCAGTGCTGTCGCCGGGACAGGGGGCGCCGAGCAGTACTTC. This codes for CSAVAGTGGAEQYF. The genes are TRBV20-1 and TRBJ2-7; 12 bases map to TRBD1. The V and J ends lost 5 bases and 6 bases, in that order; junction bases with no gene match: 8. Per germline, CDR1 DFQATT and CDR2 SNEGSKA (reference sequence). The CDR3 is made up of 14 amino acids.

A few counts support this clonotype. The rearrangement uses TRBV19 and TRBJ2-1; 10 bases are shared with TRBD1. This CDR3 has 15 residues. The germline CDR1 and CDR2 sequences are LNHDA and SQIVND (reference sequence). Trimming removed 5 bases from V and 6 bases from J; junction bases left unmatched: 7. The CDR3 loop is CASSPTGQGPNEQFF. CDR3 sequence (DNA): TGTGCCAGTAGTCCCACGGGACAGGGGCCCAATGAGCAGTTCTTC.

With respect to this clonotype: A junction end diverges from the germline sequence, so it may reflect a read error. The rearrangement uses TRBV20-1 and TRBJ2-7; TRBD2 agrees at 10 bases. Germline lookup yields CDR1 DFQATT and CDR2 SNEGSKA (reference sequence). The CDR3 sequence is 14 residues long. CDR3 coding DNA: TGCAGTGCTCGGCGGACTAGCGGAACCTACGGGCAGTACTTC. It translates to CSARRTSGTYGQYF.

The J gene is TRBJ2-7, the V gene TRBV25-1; D remains ambiguous. V gave up 8 bases and J gave up 0 bases, with 11 bases separating them. The germline V gene has CDR1 MGHDK and CDR2 SYGVNS. This CDR3 region has 13 residues. The CDR3 loop reads CASAIGGSYEQYF. The CDR3 nucleotides read TGTGCCAGCGCTATTGGCGGCTCCTACGAGCAGTACTTC.

This clonotype was detected ten times or more. The V call is TRBV24-1, the J call TRBJ2-5, with 7 bases identical to TRBD2. The CDR3 extends over 15 amino acids. Trimming at V came to 2 bases and at J to 5 bases, leaving 7 bases not matched to a gene. The V gene's germline CDR1 is KGHDR and CDR2 SFDVKD. The CDR3 DNA follows: TGTGCCACCAGTGATTCCAGGACGGGGGGTGAGACCCAGTACTTC. Translated: CATSDSRTGGETQYF.

Many counts were recorded for this clonotype. J is TRBJ2-5 and V is TRBV29-1, with D perhaps matching TRBD1 (6 bases). V was shortened by 0 bases and J by 3 bases, with 11 bases between the two germline ends. The CDR3 runs 14 residues. Germline V gene data show CDR1 as SQVTM and CDR2 as ANQGSEA. The CDR3 DNA reads TGCAGCGTTGAAGATCCCAGGGGTAAAGAGACCCAGTACTTC. It encodes CSVEDPRGKETQYF.

The chain uses TRBV5-1 and TRBJ2-7; 8 bases line up with TRBD2. Germline CDR1 and CDR2: SGHRS and YFSETQ. CDR3 length: 15 residues. J lost 0 bases, V lost 5 bases, and 7 bases had no gene match. The CDR3, as DNA: TGCGCCAGCAGGCCCCGGGAGGGGGACTCCTACGAGCAGTACTTC. It codes for CASRPREGDSYEQYF. The full variable domain, in which reference TRBV5-1 and TRBJ2-7 provide the parts outside the CDR3, is KAGVTQTPRYLIKTRGQQVTLSCSPISGHRSVSWYQQTPGQGLQFLFEYFSETQRNKGNFPGRFSGRQFSNSRSEMNVSTLELGDSALYLCASRPREGDSYEQYFGPGTRLTVT.